Included here is one T cell receptor (beta chain) sequence, with context. Library construction for TCR beta used iRepertoire HTBI primers and Arm-PCR of CDR3 regions. A single record per CDR3 protein comes from TCRdb applying MiXCR to the multiplex PCR reads. The sample carries 400,000 to 650,000 distinct CDR3 sequences, 15% to 20% recorded once. Time point denoted: newly diagnosed GD, antithyroid drugs for less than 3 months. The TCR library used RNA extracted from PBMCs. EDTA tubes received nine milliliters of collected peripheral blood. This sample was included in a study of regulatory T cells in long-lasting Graves disease. The V gene's germline CDR1 is SGHVS and CDR2 FNYEAQ. The CDR3 sequence is 17 residues long. The ends were cut back, 1 base at V and 2 bases at J, with 15 bases in the middle. The sample was also linked to a second study, of T cells in Graves' hyperthyroidism and ophthalmopathy.

The receptor was isolated from a woman aged 40 to 65 with Graves disease. This chain links TRBV7-6 with TRBJ2-1; tentative D call: TRBD2 (6 bases). This specimen was peripheral blood mononuclear cells (PBMCs), taken at new diagnosis, from a patient treated with antithyroid drugs. CDR3 amino acids: CASSLVRGSTPYNEQFF. CDR3 bases: TGTGCCAGCAGCTTAGTGCGGGGCAGTACTCCCTACAATGAGCAGTTCTTC.